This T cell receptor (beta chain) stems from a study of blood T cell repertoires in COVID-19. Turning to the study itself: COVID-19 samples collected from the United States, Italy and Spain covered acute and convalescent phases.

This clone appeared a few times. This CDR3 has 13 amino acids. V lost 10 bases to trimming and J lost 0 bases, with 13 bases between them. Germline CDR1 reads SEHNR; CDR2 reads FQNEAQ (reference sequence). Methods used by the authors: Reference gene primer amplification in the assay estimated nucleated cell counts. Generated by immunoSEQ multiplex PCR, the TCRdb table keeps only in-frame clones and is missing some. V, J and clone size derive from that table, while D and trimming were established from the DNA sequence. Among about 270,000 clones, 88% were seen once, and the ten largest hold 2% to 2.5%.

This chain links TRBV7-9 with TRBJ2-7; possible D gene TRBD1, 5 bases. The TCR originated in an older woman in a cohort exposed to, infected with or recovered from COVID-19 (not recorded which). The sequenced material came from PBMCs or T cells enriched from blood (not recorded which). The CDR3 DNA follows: TGTGCCACCAAGGGGTGGGACTCCTACGAGCAGTACTTC. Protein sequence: CATKGWDSYEQYF.